Ten or more counts support the clone carrying this T cell receptor beta chain. The antigen remains unidentified. The data were taken from a study of CD8 T cells in ankylosing spondylitis. Findings and caveats of the study: A motif of under 10 highly homologous TCR beta variants was seen as apparently characteristic of ankylosing spondylitis blood. Certain motif variants had earlier been reported in reactive arthritis synovial fluid and blood. The clones that were linked to disease were reported to be significantly enriched in matched synovial fluid samples from ankylosing spondylitis patients.

The CDR3 contains 13 residues. Germline trimming cut 3 bases from V and 6 bases from J; bases unmatched to any gene: 4. CDR1 and CDR2 from the germline V gene are LGHDT and YNNKEL (reference sequence). Each CDR3 protein is one row after TCRdb ran MiXCR on the 5' RACE reads. The profile shows about 480,000 distinct CDR3 sequences, 17% of them singletons. The TCR was taken from a male donor with ankylosing spondylitis. The chain carries TRBV3-1 and TRBJ2-7; 8 positions match TRBD1. Sequenced input: blood, either unsorted or a sorted T cell fraction (not recorded which). CDR3 sequence reads: CASSQGGQGEQYF. The CDR3 region has the DNA TGTGCCAGCAGCCAGGGAGGACAGGGCGAGCAGTACTTC.